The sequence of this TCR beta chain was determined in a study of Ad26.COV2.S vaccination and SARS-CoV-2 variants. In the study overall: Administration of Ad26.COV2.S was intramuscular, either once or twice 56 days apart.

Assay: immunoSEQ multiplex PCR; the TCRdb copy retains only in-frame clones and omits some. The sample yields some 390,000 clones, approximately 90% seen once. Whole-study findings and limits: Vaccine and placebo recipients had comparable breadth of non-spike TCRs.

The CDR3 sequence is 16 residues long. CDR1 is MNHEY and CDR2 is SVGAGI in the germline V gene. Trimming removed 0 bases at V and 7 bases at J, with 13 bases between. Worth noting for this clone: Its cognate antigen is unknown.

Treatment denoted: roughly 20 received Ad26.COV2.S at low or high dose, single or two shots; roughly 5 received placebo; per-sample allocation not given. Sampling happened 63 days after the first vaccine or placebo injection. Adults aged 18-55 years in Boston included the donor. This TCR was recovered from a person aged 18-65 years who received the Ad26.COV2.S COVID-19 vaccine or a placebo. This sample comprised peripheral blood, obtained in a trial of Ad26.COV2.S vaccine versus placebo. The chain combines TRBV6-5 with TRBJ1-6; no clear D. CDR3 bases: TGTGCCAGCAGTTACTCGAAACAGCGCCCAAATTCACCCCTCCACTTT. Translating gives CASSYSKQRPNSPLHF.